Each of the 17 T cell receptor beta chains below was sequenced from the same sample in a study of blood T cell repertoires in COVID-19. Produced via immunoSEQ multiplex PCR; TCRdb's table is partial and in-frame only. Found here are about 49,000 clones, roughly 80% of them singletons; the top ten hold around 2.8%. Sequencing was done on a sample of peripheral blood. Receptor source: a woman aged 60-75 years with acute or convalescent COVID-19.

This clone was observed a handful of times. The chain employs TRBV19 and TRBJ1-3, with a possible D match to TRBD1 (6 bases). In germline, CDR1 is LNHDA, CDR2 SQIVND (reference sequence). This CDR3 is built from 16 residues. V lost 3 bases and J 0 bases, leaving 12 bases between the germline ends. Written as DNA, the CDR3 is TGTGCCAGTAGTATTCCTCGACAGGTCTCTGGAAACACCATATATTTT. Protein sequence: CASSIPRQVSGNTIYF.

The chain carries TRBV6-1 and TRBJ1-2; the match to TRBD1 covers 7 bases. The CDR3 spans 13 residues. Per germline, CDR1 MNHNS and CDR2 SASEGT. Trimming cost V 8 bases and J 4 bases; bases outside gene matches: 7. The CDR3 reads CASGTTGSYGYTF. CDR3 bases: TGTGCCAGCGGGACGACAGGGAGCTATGGCTACACCTTC.

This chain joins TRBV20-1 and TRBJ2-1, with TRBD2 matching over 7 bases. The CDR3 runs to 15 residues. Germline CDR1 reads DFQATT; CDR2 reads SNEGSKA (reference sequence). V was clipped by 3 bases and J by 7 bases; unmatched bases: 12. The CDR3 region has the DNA TGCAGTGCTAGTAGGGTGGCGGGAGAGGGTAATGAGCAGTTCTTC. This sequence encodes CSASRVAGEGNEQFF.

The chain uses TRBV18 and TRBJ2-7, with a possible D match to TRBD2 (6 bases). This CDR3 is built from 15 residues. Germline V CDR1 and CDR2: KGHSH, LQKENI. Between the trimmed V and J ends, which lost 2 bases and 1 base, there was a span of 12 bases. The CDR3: CASSPEVGGSYEQYF. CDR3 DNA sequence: TGTGCCAGCTCACCAGAGGTGGGGGGATCCTACGAGCAGTACTTC.

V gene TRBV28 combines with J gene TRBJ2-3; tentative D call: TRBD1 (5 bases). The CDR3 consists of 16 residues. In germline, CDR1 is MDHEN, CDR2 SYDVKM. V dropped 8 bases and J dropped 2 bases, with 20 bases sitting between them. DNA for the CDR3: TGTGCCAGCCAAGGATCGCAGGGTCTCCCCACAGATACGCAGTATTTT. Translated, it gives CASQGSQGLPTDTQYF.

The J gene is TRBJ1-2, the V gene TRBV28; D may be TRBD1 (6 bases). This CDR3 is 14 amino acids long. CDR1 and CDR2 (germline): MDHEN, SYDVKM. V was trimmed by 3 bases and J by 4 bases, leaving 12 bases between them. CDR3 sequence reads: CASSFPGQFYGYTF. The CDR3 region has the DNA TGTGCCAGCAGTTTCCCCGGACAGTTCTATGGCTACACCTTC.

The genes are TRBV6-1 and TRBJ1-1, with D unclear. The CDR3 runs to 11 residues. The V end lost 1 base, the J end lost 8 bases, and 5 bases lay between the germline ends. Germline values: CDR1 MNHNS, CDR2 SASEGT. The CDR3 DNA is TGTGCCAGCAGTGAAGGCAGGGAAGCTTTCTTT. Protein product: CASSEGREAFF.

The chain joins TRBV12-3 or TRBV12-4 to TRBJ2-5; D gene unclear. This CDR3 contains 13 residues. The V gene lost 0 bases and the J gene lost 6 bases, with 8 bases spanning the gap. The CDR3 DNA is TGTGCCAGCAGTTTAGCTCAGGTGAAGACCCAGTACTTC. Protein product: CASSLAQVKTQYF.

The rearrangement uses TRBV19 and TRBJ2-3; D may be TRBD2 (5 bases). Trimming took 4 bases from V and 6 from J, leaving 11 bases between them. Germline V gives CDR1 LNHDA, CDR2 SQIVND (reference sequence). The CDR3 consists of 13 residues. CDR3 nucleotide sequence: TGTGCCAGTAGTAGTGGACTGCGTGATACGCAGTATTTT. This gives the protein CASSSGLRDTQYF.

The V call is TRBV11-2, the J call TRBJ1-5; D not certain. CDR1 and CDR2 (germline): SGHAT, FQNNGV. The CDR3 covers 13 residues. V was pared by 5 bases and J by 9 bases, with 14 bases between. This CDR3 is CASSVPVPGPQHF. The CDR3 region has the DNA TGTGCCAGCAGCGTCCCGGTTCCAGGGCCCCAGCATTTT.

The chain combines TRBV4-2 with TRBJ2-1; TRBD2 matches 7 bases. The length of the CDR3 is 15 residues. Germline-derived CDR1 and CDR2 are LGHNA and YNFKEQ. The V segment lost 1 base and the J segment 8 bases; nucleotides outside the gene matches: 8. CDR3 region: CASSQGGGSGHEQFF. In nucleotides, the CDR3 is TGTGCCAGCAGCCAAGGGGGCGGGAGTGGCCATGAGCAGTTCTTC.

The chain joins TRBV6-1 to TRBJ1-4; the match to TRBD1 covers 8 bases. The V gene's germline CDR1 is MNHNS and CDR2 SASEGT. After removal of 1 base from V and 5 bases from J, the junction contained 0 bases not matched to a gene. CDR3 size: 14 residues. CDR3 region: CASSEGTGNEKLFF. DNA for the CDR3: TGTGCCAGCAGTGAAGGGACAGGGAATGAAAAACTGTTTTTT.

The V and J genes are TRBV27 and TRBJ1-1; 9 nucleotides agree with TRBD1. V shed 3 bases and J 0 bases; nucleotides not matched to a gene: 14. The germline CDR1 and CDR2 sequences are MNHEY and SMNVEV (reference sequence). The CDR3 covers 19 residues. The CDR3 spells CASSFSQRTGTGLNTEAFF. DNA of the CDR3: TGTGCCAGCAGTTTCTCCCAGCGTACCGGGACAGGGCTGAACACTGAAGCTTTCTTT.

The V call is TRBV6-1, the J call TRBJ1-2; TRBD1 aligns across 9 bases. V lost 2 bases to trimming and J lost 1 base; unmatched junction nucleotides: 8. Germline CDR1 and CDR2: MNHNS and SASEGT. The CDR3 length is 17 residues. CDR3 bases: TGTGCCAGCAGTGAAAGATCGAGACAGGGGGATAACTATGGCTACACCTTC. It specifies CASSERSRQGDNYGYTF.

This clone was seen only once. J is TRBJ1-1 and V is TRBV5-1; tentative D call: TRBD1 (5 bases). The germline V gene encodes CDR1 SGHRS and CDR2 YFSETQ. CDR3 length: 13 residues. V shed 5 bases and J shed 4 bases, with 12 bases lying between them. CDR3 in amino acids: CASSQQGGTEAFF. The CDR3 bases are TGCGCCAGCAGTCAGCAGGGCGGCACTGAAGCTTTCTTT.

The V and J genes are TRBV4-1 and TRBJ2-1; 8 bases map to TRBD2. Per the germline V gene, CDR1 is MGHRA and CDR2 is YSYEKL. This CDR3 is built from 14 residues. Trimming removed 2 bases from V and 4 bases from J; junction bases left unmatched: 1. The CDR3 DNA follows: TGCGCCAGCAGCCAACAGCGGGGGTACAATGAGCAGTTCTTC. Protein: CASSQQRGYNEQFF.

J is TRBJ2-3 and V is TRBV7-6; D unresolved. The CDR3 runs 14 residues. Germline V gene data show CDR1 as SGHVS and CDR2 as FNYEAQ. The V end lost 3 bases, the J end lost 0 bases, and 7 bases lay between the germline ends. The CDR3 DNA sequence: TGTGCCAGCAGCTTGTCTACTAGCACAGATACGCAGTATTTT. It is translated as CASSLSTSTDTQYF.